This TCR beta chain was sequenced for a study of cytomegalovirus exposure and HLA in healthy donors. CDR3 length: 16 amino acids. Per the germline V gene, CDR1 is SGHDT and CDR2 is YYEEEE. V was pared by 4 bases and J by 0 bases, with 6 bases of the junction left unmatched. Primers included in the PCR were 60 Vbeta and 13 Jbeta primers. The table came from immunoSEQ multiplex PCR; TCRdb's copy has only in-frame clones and leaves some out. Found here are about 70,000 clones, about 67% of them singletons; the top ten hold about an eighth. Study-wide results and caveats: According to a later analysis, most TCR beta chains associated with CMV appeared HLA-restricted. Later analysis associated a missense DCLRE1C variant with TCR beta V- and J-gene trimming.

About this clone itself: Its target is not known.

The sequence derives from a human donor in good health. Sequencing was carried out using PBMCs. This chain joins TRBV5-6 and TRBJ1-3; TRBD1 matches at 8 bases. The CDR3 nucleotides read TGTGCCAGCAGCAAGACAGGGGCCAGCTCTGGAAACACCATATATTTT. It yields the protein CASSKTGASSGNTIYF.